This TCR beta chain was found in a study of blood T cells in healthy people across ages. This CDR3 contains 13 residues. V was clipped by 7 bases and J by 4 bases; unmatched bases: 3. Germline-derived CDR1 and CDR2 are GTSNPN and SVGIG (reference sequence). A second about 6 to 12 cycle PCR used barcoded and J-beta primers. TCRdb reprocessed the 5' RACE reads with MiXCR, giving one entry per CDR3 protein. The table includes hundreds of thousands of distinct CDR3 sequences, 25% to 35% detected once. General study results and limits: The lack of PBMC sorting stopped any conclusive naive versus antigen-experienced comparison.

With respect to this clonotype: No antigen is known for it.

The same data also contributed to another study, on T cells of mothers and their children. That study reports: The authors identified no persistent microchimeric T cell clones.

The rearrangement uses TRBV30 and TRBJ2-2, with 10 bases lining up with TRBD2. The clonotype originates from a boy aged 2-15 years in good health. The sample taken for sequencing was blood. The CDR3 DNA is TGTGCCTCTAGCGGGAGATTCACCGGGGAGCTGTTTTTT. Translating it yields CASSGRFTGELFF. The full variable domain, its missing parts supplied by reference TRBV30 and TRBJ2-2, is SQTIHQWPATLVQPVGSPLSLECTVEGTSNPNLYWYRQAAGRGLQLLFYSVGIGQISSEVPQNLSASRPQDRQFILSSKKLLLSDSGFYLCASSGRFTGELFFGEGSRLTVL.